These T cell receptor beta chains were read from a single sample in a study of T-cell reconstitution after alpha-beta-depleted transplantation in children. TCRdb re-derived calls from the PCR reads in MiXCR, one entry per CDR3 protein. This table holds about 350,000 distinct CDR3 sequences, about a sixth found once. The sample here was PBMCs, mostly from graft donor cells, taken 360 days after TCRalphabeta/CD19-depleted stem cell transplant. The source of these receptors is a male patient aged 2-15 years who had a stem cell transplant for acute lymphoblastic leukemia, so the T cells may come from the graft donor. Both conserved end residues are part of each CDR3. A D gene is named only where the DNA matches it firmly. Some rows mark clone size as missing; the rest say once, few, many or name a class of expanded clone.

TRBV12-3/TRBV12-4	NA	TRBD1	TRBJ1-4	TGTGCCAGCAGTCAGACCCGGGACAGCTTTAATGAAAAACTGTTTTTT	CASSQTRDSFNEKLFF
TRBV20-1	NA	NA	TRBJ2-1	TGCAGTGCTAACCAGAGTCCCATGGGGCACAATGAGCAGTTCTTC	CSANQSPMGHNEQFF
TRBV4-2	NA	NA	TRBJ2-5	TGTGCCAGCAGCCAAGAGGCTAGAAAAGAGACCCAGTACTTC	CASSQEARKETQYF
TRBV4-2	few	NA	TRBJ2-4	TGTGCCAGCAGCTCCAGAGTATCTACCAAAAACATTCAGTACTTC	CASSSRVSTKNIQYF
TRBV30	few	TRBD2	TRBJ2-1	TGTGCCTGGCAGCGGACTAGCTCCTACAATGAGCAGTTCTTC	CAWQRTSSYNEQFF
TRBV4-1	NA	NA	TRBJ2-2	TGCGCCAGCAGCCAAGATCTGCCCCCCCTGGGGGAGCTGTTTTTT	CASSQDLPPLGELFF
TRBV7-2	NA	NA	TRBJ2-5	TGTGCCAGCTCGTGGGCGGGACGGGAGACCCAGTACTTC	CASSWAGRETQYF
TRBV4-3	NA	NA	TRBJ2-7	TGCGCCAGCAGCCCAGGTGGGCACCCGCACTACGAGCAGTACTTC	CASSPGGHPHYEQYF
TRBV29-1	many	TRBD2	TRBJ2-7	TGCAGCGTTTCCGGGACTAGCGGATCCTACGAGCAGTACTTC	CSVSGTSGSYEQYF
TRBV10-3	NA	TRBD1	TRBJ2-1	TGTGCCATCAGTGAACAGGGGAATGAGCAGTTCTTC	CAISEQGNEQFF
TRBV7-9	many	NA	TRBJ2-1	TGTGCCAGCAGCTTGACGAGTCAGGGGGGTTTGAGTGAGCAGTTCTTC	CASSLTSQGGLSEQFF
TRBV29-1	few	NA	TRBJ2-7	TGCAGCGTTGGCAGGAACTCCTACGAGCAGTACTTC	CSVGRNSYEQYF
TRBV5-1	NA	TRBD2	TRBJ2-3	TGCGCCAGCAGCCCTCTCTCGCGGGGGAGGCCCACAGATACGCAGTATTTT	CASSPLSRGRPTDTQYF
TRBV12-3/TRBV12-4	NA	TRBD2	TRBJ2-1	TGTGCCAGCAGTTTAACCAGCGGGAGGGACAATGAGCAGTTCTTC	CASSLTSGRDNEQFF
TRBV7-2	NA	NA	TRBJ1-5	TGTGCCAGCAGCTTAGAGGGAAGTCGGCCCCAGCATTTT	CASSLEGSRPQHF
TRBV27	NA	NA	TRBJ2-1	TGTGCCAGCAGTTTAAGGGTGCACAATGAGCAGTTCTTC	CASSLRVHNEQFF
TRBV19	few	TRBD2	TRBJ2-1	TGTGCCAGTAGTATTAAGCGGGAGACCTACAATGAGCAGTTCTTC	CASSIKRETYNEQFF
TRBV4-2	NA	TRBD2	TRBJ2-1	TGTGCCAGCAGCCGAGCGGGAGAATGGGGTGAGCAGTTCTTC	CASSRAGEWGEQFF
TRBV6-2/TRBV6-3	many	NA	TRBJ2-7	TGTGCCAGCAGTAACCCGAGGGAGCAGTACTTC	CASSNPREQYF
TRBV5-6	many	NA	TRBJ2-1	TGTGCCAGCAGCTTGACCGCGGGAGAGCAGTTCTTC	CASSLTAGEQFF
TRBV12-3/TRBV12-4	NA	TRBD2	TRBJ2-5	TGTGCCAGCAGTTTCCGGGTCCACAGGACTAGCGGGCTGAGAGAAGAGACCCAGTACTTC	CASSFRVHRTSGLREETQYF
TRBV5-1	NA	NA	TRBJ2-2	TGCGCCAGCAGGGAACTTGGGAACACCGGGGAGCTGTTTTTT	CASRELGNTGELFF
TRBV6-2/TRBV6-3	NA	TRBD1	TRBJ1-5	TGTGCCAGCAGTTACTGGCAGGGGGCCCATCAGCCCCAGCATTTT	CASSYWQGAHQPQHF
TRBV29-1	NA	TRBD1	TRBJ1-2	TGCAGCGTTGCAGACAGGGGCTGGGATGGCTACACCTTC	CSVADRGWDGYTF
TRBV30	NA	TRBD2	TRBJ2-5	TGTGCCTGGGCCCGGGGGGGACTTGAAGAGACCCAGTACTTC	CAWARGGLEETQYF
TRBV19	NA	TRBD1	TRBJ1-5	TGTGCCAGTAGTATGGCGACAGGGGTTGGGCTCAATCAGCCCCAGCATTTT	CASSMATGVGLNQPQHF
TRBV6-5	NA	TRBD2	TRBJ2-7	TGTGCCAGCAGTTTACTAGCGAGCTCCTACGAGCAGTACTTC	CASSLLASSYEQYF
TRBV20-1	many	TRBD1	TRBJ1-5	TGCAGTGCCGATCCGGGACAGGGCAATCAGCCCCAGCATTTT	CSADPGQGNQPQHF
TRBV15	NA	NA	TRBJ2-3	TGTGCCACCAGCCGTGGCGGTGCCACAGATACGCAGTATTTT	CATSRGGATDTQYF
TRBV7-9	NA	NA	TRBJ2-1	TGTGCCAGCAGCTTACCCGGGAAAAACTACAATGAGCAGTTCTTC	CASSLPGKNYNEQFF
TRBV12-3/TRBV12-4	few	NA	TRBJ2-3	TGTGCCAGCAGTTTACCGGAGGGGGCAGATACGCAGTATTTT	CASSLPEGADTQYF
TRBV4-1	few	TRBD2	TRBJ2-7	TGCGCCAGCAGCCAAGAATTAGCGGGATACTACGAGCAGTACTTC	CASSQELAGYYEQYF
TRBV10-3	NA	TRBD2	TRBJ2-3	TGTGCCATCGGCGGGAGGGCGACAGATACGCAGTATTTT	CAIGGRATDTQYF
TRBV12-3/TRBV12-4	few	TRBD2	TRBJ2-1	TGTGCCAGCAGTCTGTTGATGGGGAGGAGCGGGAGGGTAGTTGGCAATGAGCAGTTCTTC	CASSLLMGRSGRVVGNEQFF
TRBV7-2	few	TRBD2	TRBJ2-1	TGTGCCAGCAGACTAGCGGTTTACAATGAGCAGTTCTTC	CASRLAVYNEQFF
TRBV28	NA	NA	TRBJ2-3	TGTGCCAGCAGTTTATGGTGGGAAGCGGAGATCACAGATACGCAGTATTTT	CASSLWWEAEITDTQYF
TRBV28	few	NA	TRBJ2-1	TGTGCCAGCAGTTGGGGGGGGCGCAATGAGCAGTTCTTC	CASSWGGRNEQFF
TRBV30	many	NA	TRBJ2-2	TGTGCCTGGAGCGCAGGTCTCAACACCGGGGAGCTGTTTTTT	CAWSAGLNTGELFF
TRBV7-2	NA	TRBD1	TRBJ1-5	TGTGCCAGCAGTTCCGGGACAGGGGACAATCAGCCCCAGCATTTT	CASSSGTGDNQPQHF